This TCR beta chain was documented in a study of spatial heterogeneity in lung cancer. The wider study: Beta-chain sequences consistently outnumbered alpha-chain sequences in detection. General study findings and limits: In blood, ubiquitous expanded tumor TCRs appeared more at resection than follow-up.

Every TCR cDNA molecule bore a unique molecular identifier. A single record per CDR3 protein comes from TCRdb applying MiXCR to the 5' RACE reads. The table includes about 12,000 distinct CDR3 sequences, 13% to 15% detected once. In this sample, this clonotype is medium-sized. The antigen is not known. Time point indicated: sample taken at primary tumor resection. Unsorted whole RNA from tumor, nontumor lung or frozen PBMC underwent sequencing. The cohort: around 79 early-stage, untreated non-small cell lung cancer patients. The material was PBMCs, obtained at surgery. The receptor was isolated from a male donor with early-stage non-small cell lung cancer.

CDR3 in DNA: TGCGCCACGCGAACAACACGGTACAATGAGCAGTTCTTC. Amino acid sequence: CATRTTRYNEQFF. The genes are TRBV10-2 and TRBJ2-1; D is unclear. Deletions cut 10 bases from V and 4 bases from J, with 14 bases between. Germline loops: CDR1 WSHSY, CDR2 SAAADI. The CDR3 totals 13 residues.